These T cell receptor beta chains were read from a single sample in a study of metastatic and nonmetastatic thyroid tumors. Through MiXCR, TCRdb re-clonotyped the PCR reads. The data hold roughly 15,000 clones, with approximately 24% observed a single time. Sequences were obtained from tumor tissue. The receptors derive from a female donor with papillary thyroid cancer or a benign thyroid nodule (not recorded which). Some clones in this sample may be carry-over from other donors' samples. Each CDR3 is given with its conserved first and last residue. The D gene is left open where the match is weak. The listing skips clone size in some rows; elsewhere it reads once, few, many or a size class.

>-|-|TRBJ2-3|TRBV20-1
CSAVFGSGWEADTQYF
TGCAGTGCCGTCTTTGGCAGCGGGTGGGAGGCAGATACGCAGTATTTT
>-|-|TRBJ2-5|TRBV20-1
CSARGEGFGTQYF
TGCAGTGCTAGAGGAGAAGGATTTGGTACCCAGTACTTC
>-|-|TRBJ1-1|TRBV28
CASLATNLVGNTEAFF
TGTGCCAGCCTCGCCACTAACCTGGTGGGGAACACTGAAGCTTTCTTT
>-|few|TRBJ2-7|TRBV6-2/TRBV6-3
CAISFSPGDGRVYEQYF
TGTGCCATCAGTTTCTCTCCTGGGGACGGCCGTGTCTACGAGCAGTACTTC
>TRBD2|many|TRBJ2-3|TRBV7-6
CASSVPTSGRARADTQYF
TGTGCCAGCAGCGTCCCGACTAGCGGGAGGGCCCGAGCAGATACGCAGTATTTT
>-|many|TRBJ2-7|TRBV10-3
CAISEALQGTYEQYF
TGTGCCATCAGTGAGGCGCTACAGGGTACCTACGAGCAGTACTTC
>TRBD1|many|TRBJ1-4|TRBV10-1
CASSFGTEDEKLFF
TGCGCCAGCTCTTTCGGGACAGAAGATGAAAAACTGTTTTTT
>-|medium-sized|TRBJ1-1|TRBV5-1
CASSLEAGVNTEAFF
TGCGCCAGCAGCTTGGAGGCAGGGGTAAACACTGAAGCTTTCTTT
>-|many|TRBJ2-2|TRBV28
CASSLKVWRVDTGELFF
TGTGCCAGCAGTTTAAAGGTTTGGAGGGTGGACACCGGGGAGCTGTTTTTT
>-|few|TRBJ1-1|TRBV6-1
CASMGTVGITEAFF
TGTGCCAGCATGGGAACAGTGGGCATCACTGAAGCTTTCTTT
>-|-|TRBJ1-2|TRBV5-1
CASSTGVYGYTF
TGCGCCAGCAGCACCGGGGTCTATGGATACACCTTC
>-|-|TRBJ2-3|TRBV11-2
CASRLFIGGGPPTDTQYF
TGTGCCAGCAGATTATTTATAGGTGGGGGACCCCCCACAGATACGCAGTATTTT
>TRBD2|few|TRBJ2-1|TRBV11-2
CASSLEAASGGGEQFF
TGTGCCAGCAGCTTAGAAGCGGCTAGCGGGGGCGGGGAGCAGTTCTTC
>-|-|TRBJ2-7|TRBV20-1
CSAMGRGLTYEQYF
TGCAGTGCTATGGGTCGGGGGTTGACCTACGAGCAGTACTTC
>-|few|TRBJ2-7|TRBV6-5
CANSWGHGSYSYEQYF
TGTGCCAACAGTTGGGGACATGGGAGTTACTCCTACGAGCAGTACTTC
>TRBD1|-|TRBJ2-1|TRBV12-3/TRBV12-4
CASSSKDRDNYQFF
TGTGCCAGCAGCTCAAAGGACAGGGACAATTATCAGTTCTTC
>-|-|TRBJ2-2|TRBV6-1
CASSVEGFGELFF
TGTGCCAGCAGTGTCGAGGGATTCGGGGAGCTGTTTTTT
>-|many|TRBJ2-1|TRBV6-2/TRBV6-3
CASSYDNEQFF
TGTGCCAGCAGTTACGACAATGAGCAGTTCTTC
>-|-|TRBJ1-2|TRBV5-1
CASSLGDQGEGYGYTF
TGCGCCAGCAGCTTGGGCGATCAAGGGGAGGGCTATGGCTACACCTTC
>TRBD2|-|TRBJ2-3|TRBV20-1
CSAGFSGGDADTQYF
TGCAGTGCTGGGTTTAGCGGGGGCGACGCAGATACGCAGTATTTT
>TRBD1|-|TRBJ2-7|TRBV11-2
CASSSRQGEDSEQYF
TGTGCCAGCAGCTCGCGACAGGGGGAGGATAGCGAGCAGTACTTC
>-|-|TRBJ2-1|TRBV20-1
CSARDGVYEQFF
TGCAGTGCTAGAGATGGAGTCTATGAGCAGTTCTTC
>-|many|TRBJ2-7|TRBV3-1
CASSQVVGGNEQYF
TGTGCCAGCAGCCAAGTGGTAGGGGGGAACGAGCAGTACTTC
>TRBD1|many|TRBJ2-6|TRBV18
CASSPALNRGCSGANVLTF
TGTGCCAGCTCACCAGCCTTGAACAGGGGATGCTCTGGGGCCAACGTCCTGACTTTC
>-|many|TRBJ2-7|TRBV19
CASSTRRDLYEQYF
TGTGCCAGTAGTACCCGCAGGGACCTCTACGAGCAGTACTTC
>-|many|TRBJ2-3|TRBV20-1
CSARGVLYASTDTQYF
TGCAGTGCTAGAGGGGTCCTCTACGCTAGCACAGATACGCAGTATTTT
>TRBD1|few|TRBJ1-2|TRBV6-1
CASREGQFYGYTF
TGTGCCAGCAGGGAGGGACAGTTCTATGGCTACACCTTC
>-|many|TRBJ1-4|TRBV25-1
CASVGEKLFF
TGTGCCAGCGTAGGCGAAAAACTGTTTTTT
>-|many|TRBJ1-6|TRBV20-1
CSASHGQINSPLHF
TGCAGTGCTAGTCACGGACAGATTAATTCACCCCTCCACTTT
>-|many|TRBJ2-7|TRBV29-1
CSVGVAESVYEQYF
TGCAGCGTTGGAGTAGCGGAGTCGGTCTACGAGCAGTACTTC
>TRBD1|-|TRBJ1-1|TRBV6-1
CASRTGQGDTEAFF
TGTGCCAGCAGGACCGGACAGGGGGACACTGAAGCTTTCTTT
>TRBD1|many|TRBJ1-6|TRBV6-5
CASSYRYGQGLDNSPLHF
TGTGCCAGCAGTTACCGGTACGGACAGGGTCTGGATAATTCACCCCTCCACTTT
>TRBD2|many|TRBJ2-3|TRBV27
CASSSRLAGGTDTQYF
TGTGCCAGCAGTTCCCGACTAGCGGGAGGTACAGATACGCAGTATTTT
>-|many|TRBJ1-2|TRBV27
CASSFGGDYGYTF
TGTGCCAGCAGTTTTGGCGGTGACTATGGCTACACCTTC
>-|once|TRBJ2-7|TRBV20-1
CSARMDGGPYEQYF
TGCAGTGCTAGGATGGATGGTGGGCCCTACGAGCAGTACTTC
>-|many|TRBJ2-1|TRBV9
CASSVAPDPYNEQFF
TGTGCCAGCAGCGTAGCCCCGGACCCCTACAATGAGCAGTTCTTC
>TRBD2|-|TRBJ2-2|TRBV3-1
CASSQDVIGRVGELFF
TGCGCCAGCAGCCAAGATGTGATCGGGAGGGTCGGGGAGCTGTTTTTT
>-|-|TRBJ1-5|TRBV4-1
CASSHREGNQPQHF
TGCGCCAGCAGCCACCGAGAGGGGAATCAGCCCCAGCATTTT
>-|many|TRBJ1-6|TRBV27
CASRASDNYNSPLHF
TGTGCCAGCAGAGCCAGTGACAATTATAATTCACCCCTCCACTTT
>-|-|TRBJ2-2|TRBV12-3/TRBV12-4
CASSPLTTANTGELFF
TGTGCCAGCAGTCCCTTGACGACCGCGAACACCGGGGAGCTGTTTTTT
>-|many|TRBJ1-5|TRBV20-1
CSAGRQDQPQHF
TGCAGTGCTGGAAGACAGGATCAGCCCCAGCATTTT
>-|many|TRBJ2-3|TRBV24-1
CATSTSRDNTQYF
TGTGCCACCAGTACTTCCAGGGATAATACGCAGTATTTT
>-|many|TRBJ1-1|TRBV29-1
CSADTEAFF
TGCAGCGCAGACACTGAAGCTTTCTTT
>-|-|TRBJ1-4|TRBV20-1
CSARDAGQGVEKLFF
TGCAGTGCTAGAGACGCCGGGCAGGGTGTTGAAAAACTGTTTTTT
>-|few|TRBJ2-7|TRBV27
CASSGHGVSYEQYF
TGTGCCAGCAGTGGACACGGGGTCTCCTACGAGCAGTACTTC
>-|many|TRBJ1-1|TRBV5-8
CASSFLTGRDVEAFF
TGTGCCAGCAGCTTTTTAACAGGGCGGGATGTGGAAGCTTTCTTT
>-|few|TRBJ1-1|TRBV28
CASSYMCAGGTEAFF
TGTGCCAGCAGTTACATGTGCGCCGGAGGCACTGAAGCTTTCTTT
>TRBD1|few|TRBJ1-1|TRBV19
CASTSGGAGTEAFF
TGTGCCAGTACCTCAGGGGGCGCGGGGACTGAAGCTTTCTTT
>TRBD2|many|TRBJ2-5|TRBV14
CASSPGLAAETQYF
TGTGCCAGCAGCCCTGGACTAGCGGCAGAGACCCAGTACTTC
>-|many|TRBJ2-5|TRBV28
CASSLNGKETQYF
TGTGCCAGCAGTTTGAACGGAAAAGAGACCCAGTACTTC
>-|-|TRBJ2-2|TRBV20-1
CSASFRAGNTGELFF
TGCAGTGCTAGTTTCAGAGCGGGGAACACCGGGGAGCTGTTTTTT
>TRBD2|few|TRBJ2-3|TRBV9
CASSVAGGESTDTQYF
TGTGCCAGCAGCGTAGCCGGGGGGGAGAGCACAGATACGCAGTATTTT
>-|many|TRBJ1-5|TRBV12-3/TRBV12-4
CASSRTDGNQPQHF
TGTGCCAGCAGCCGGACCGACGGAAATCAGCCCCAGCATTTT
>-|many|TRBJ2-7|TRBV2
CATTRLAGAHEQYF
TGTGCCACCACACGACTGGCCGGCGCCCACGAGCAGTACTTC
>-|-|TRBJ2-1|TRBV20-1
CSAREPGYYNEQFF
TGCAGTGCTAGGGAGCCAGGCTATTACAATGAGCAGTTCTTC
>-|-|TRBJ2-7|TRBV19
CASRGEGSVRQYF
TGTGCCAGTAGAGGCGAGGGAAGTGTCAGGCAGTACTTC
>-|many|TRBJ2-7|TRBV5-1
CASSPFGSGYEQYF
TGCGCCAGCAGCCCCTTTGGTAGCGGTTACGAGCAGTACTTC
>-|-|TRBJ2-7|TRBV2
CASSPGLYYEQYF
TGTGCCAGCAGCCCTGGACTATACTACGAGCAGTACTTC